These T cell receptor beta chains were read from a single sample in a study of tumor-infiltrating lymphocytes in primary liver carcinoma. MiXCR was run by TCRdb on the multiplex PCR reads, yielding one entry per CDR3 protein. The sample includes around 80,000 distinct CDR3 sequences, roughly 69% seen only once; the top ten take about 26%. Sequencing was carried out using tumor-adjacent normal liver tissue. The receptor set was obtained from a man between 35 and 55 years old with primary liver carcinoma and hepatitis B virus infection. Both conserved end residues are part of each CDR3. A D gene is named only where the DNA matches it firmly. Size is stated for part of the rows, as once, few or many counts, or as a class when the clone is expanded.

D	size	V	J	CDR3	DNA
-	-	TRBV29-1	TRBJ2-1	CSVATLRSWSRQEQSF	TGCAGCGTCGCCACGCTTCGGTCCTGGTCCCGTCAAGAACAGTCCTTC
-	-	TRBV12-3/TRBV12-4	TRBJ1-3	CASSLQRNTIHF	TGTGCCAGCAGTTTACAAAGAAACACCATACATTTT
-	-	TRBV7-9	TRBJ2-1	CASSLRLAREVEGNEQFF	TGTGCCAGCAGCTTACGTCTAGCGAGAGAGGTGGAAGGCAATGAGCAGTTCTTC
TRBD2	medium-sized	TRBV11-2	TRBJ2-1	CASSLSGSSYNEQFF	TGTGCCAGCAGCTTAAGCGGGAGCTCCTACAATGAGCAGTTCTTC
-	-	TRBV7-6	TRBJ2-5	CASSLGTTGAQYF	TGTGCCAGCAGCTTAGGGACTACGGGGGCCCAGTACTTC
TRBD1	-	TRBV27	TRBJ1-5	CASSFGAGGQQPQHF	TGTGCCAGCAGTTTCGGGGCAGGGGGCCAGCAGCCCCAGCATTTT
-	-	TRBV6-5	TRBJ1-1	CTSSPTRQAPRPEAFF	TGTACCAGCAGTCCCACACGACAGGCCCCTAGGCCTGAAGCTTTCTTT
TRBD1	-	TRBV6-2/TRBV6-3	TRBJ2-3	CASSQGSGTGRADTQYF	TGTGCCAGCAGTCAAGGAAGCGGGACAGGGAGGGCTGATACGCAGTATTTT
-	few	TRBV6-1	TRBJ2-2	CASSKTLQVNTGKLFF	TGTGCCAGCAGTAAAACTCTACAGGTGAACACAGGGAAGCTGTTTTTT
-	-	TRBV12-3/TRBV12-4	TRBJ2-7	CASSLRRGGIGDEQYF	TGTGCCAGCAGTCTGCGGAGGGGCGGGATAGGTGACGAGCAGTACTTC
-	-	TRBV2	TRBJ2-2	CASTTQGFLFFVGELLF	TGTGCCAGCACAACTCAGGGTTTCCTTTTTTTCGTCGGGGAGCTGTTATTT
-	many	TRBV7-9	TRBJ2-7	CASSLPGLSLNEQYF	TGTGCCAGCAGCTTACCGGGACTGAGCCTAAACGAGCAGTACTTC
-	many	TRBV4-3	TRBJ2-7	CASSQDRRGPQWEQYF	TGCGCCAGCAGCCAAGATAGGCGGGGCCCTCAGTGGGAGCAGTACTTC
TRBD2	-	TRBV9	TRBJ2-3	CASSVLAEGSTDTQYF	TGTGCCAGCAGCGTCCTAGCGGAGGGAAGCACAGATACGCAGTATTTT
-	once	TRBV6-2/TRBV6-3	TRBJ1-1	CAGIYPELNTEAFF	TGTGCCGGCATTTACCCAGAGCTGAACACCGAAGCTTTCTTT
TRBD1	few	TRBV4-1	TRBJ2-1	CASSLRTGEGEQFF	TGCGCCAGCAGCCTACGGACAGGTGAGGGTGAGCAGTTCTTT
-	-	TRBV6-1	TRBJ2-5	CASSVSLGQEAQYF	TGTGCCAGCAGTGTCAGTCTGGGCCAAGAGGCCCAGTACTTC
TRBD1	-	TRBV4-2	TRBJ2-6	CACSQETGGITGANVLTF	TGTGCCTGCAGCCAAGAGACAGGGGGCATTACCGGGGCCAACGTCCTTACTTTC
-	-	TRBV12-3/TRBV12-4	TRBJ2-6	CAISRTRLVPGRASGANVLTF	TGTGCCATCAGTCGGACCAGACTAGTCCCCGGTCGGGCCTCTGGGGCCAACGTCCTGACTTTC
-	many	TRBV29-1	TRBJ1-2	CSVGAPTGTQVANYGYTF	TGCAGCGTTGGGGCACCAACAGGAACTCAAGTGGCTAACTATGGCTACACCTTC
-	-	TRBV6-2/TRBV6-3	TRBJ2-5	CANSYLGVRTQYF	TGTGCCAACAGTTATCTGGGAGTTCGGACCCAGTACTTC
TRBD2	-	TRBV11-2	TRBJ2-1	CASSYPRTSGRQKQFF	TGTGCCAGCAGCTACCCTCGGACTAGCGGGAGACAGAAGCAGTTCTTC
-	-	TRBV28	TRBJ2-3	CARTIGRPSRDTDTQYF	TGTGCCAGGACGATAGGGAGGCCTAGCAGAGACACAGATACGCAGTATTTT
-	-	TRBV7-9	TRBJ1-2	CASSPEGRLSQYDYTF	TGTGCCAGCAGCCCCGAGGGCAGGCTGTCCCAGTATGACTACACCTTT
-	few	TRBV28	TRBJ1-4	CASSFNEKLFF	TGTGCCAGCAGTTTCAATGAAAAACTGTTTTTT
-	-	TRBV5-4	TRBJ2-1	CASSGGQGGGNGQFF	TGTGCCAGTAGCGGGGGACAGGGAGGGGGTAATGGGCAGTTCTTC
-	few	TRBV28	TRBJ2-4	CATLPVGGGVNIQYF	TGTGCCACCCTCCCGGTCGGTGGAGGAGTAAACATTCAGTACTTC
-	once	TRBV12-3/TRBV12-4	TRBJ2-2	CANGLWGAPTGELFF	TGTGCCAACGGTTTATGGGGGGCGCCCACCGGGGAGCTGTTTTTT
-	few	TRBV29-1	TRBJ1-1	CNVEGGLVF	TGCAACGTAGAGGGAGGACTCGTATTT
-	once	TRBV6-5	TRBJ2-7	CATGTLQTYQQYF	TGTGCCACCGGGACACTGCAGACCTACCAGCAGTACTTC
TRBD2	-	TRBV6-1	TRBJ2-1	CASSELAGMNEQFF	TGTGCCAGCAGTGAACTAGCGGGTATGAATGAGCAGTTCTTC
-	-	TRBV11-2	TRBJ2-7	CASNFGGASEQYF	TGTGCCAGCAACTTTGGAGGGGCTAGTGAGCAGTACTTC
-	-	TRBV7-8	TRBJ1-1	CVSSLVDRTEAFF	TGTGTCAGCAGCTTAGTCGATAGGACTGAGGCTTTCTTT
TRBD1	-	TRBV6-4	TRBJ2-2	CASSEQGANTGGLFF	TGTGCCAGCAGTGAACAGGGGGCGAACACCGGGGGGCTGTTTTTT
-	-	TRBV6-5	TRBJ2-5	CVSGREGGISETQYF	TGTGTCAGTGGCCGAGAAGGGGGTATTTCAGAGACCCAGTACTTC
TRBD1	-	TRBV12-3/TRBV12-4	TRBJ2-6	CAISLGTGGPGANVLTF	TGTGCCATCAGTTTAGGGACAGGGGGGCCTGGGGCCAATGTCCTGACTTTC
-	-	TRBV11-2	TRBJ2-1	CASSLDGRFSRTLYNVQLF	TGTGCCAGCAGCTTAGATGGGCGATTCAGCAGGACCCTTTACAATGTGCAGCTCTTC
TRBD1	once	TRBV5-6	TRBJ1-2	CATSLVGTGDYTF	TGTGCCACTAGCTTGGTTGGGACAGGAGACTACACCTTC
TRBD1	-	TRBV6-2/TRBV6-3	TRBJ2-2	CANSYGSGTGRTGELFF	TGTGCCAACAGTTACGGTTCCGGGACAGGTCGAACCGGGGAGCTGTTTTTT
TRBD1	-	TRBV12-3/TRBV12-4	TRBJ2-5	CAISLDPGTEETQYF	TGTGCCATCAGTTTAGACCCCGGGACAGAAGAGACCCAGTACTTC
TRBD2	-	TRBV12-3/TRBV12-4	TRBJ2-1	CASSYGLAGAADERFF	TGTGCCAGCAGTTATGGACTAGCGGGAGCGGCGGACGAGAGGTTCTTC
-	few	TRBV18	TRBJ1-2	CASSPEGDYGYTF	TGTGCCAGCTCACCGGAGGGGGACTATGGCTATACCTTC
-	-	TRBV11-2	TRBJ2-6	CASSLGASRPGANVLSF	TGTGCCAGCAGCTTAGGCGCCAGTCGGCCTGGGGCCAACGTCCTGAGTTTC
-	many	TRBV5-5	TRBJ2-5	CASSPFGDLVMETQYF	TGTGCCAGCAGCCCGTTTGGGGACCTCGTGATGGAGACCCAGTACTTC
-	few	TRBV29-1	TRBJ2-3	CSVGGASGDTQYF	TGCAGCGTAGGGGGGGCATCGGGGGATACGCAGTATTTT
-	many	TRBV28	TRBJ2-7	CASSLQGPYEQYF	TGTGCCAGCAGTTTACAGGGGCCCTACGAGCAGTACTTC
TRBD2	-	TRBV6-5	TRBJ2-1	CASSYSGAGVRNEQFF	TGTGCCAGCAGTTACTCTGGCGCGGGAGTGCGGAATGAGCAGTTCTTC